This T cell receptor (beta chain) derives from a study of blood T cell repertoires in COVID-19 (dated by TCRdb to the early 2020s). At the level of the whole study: Samples covering the acute and convalescent phases of COVID-19 were provided by collaborators in the United States, Italy and Spain. Sample metadata almost always included a de-identified subject ID, COVID-19 status, age in years and sex. The material from the prospective study consisted of cDNA or gDNA derived from T cells, B-cell-depleted T cells, or PBMCs. The repertoires were made available in a free public database intended to serve as a resource for research on the immune response to SARS-CoV-2. The dataset comprised deeply sampled blood TCRbeta repertoires from subjects exposed to, actively infected with, or recovered from COVID-19. The samples were drawn from two sources: the first 160 participants of the ongoing ImmuneRACE study, and 1,000 to 1,500 subjects contributed by 6 global collaborators. Where available, HLA class I and class II types were obtained from metadata supplied by the sample provider rather than from assay-based typing.

On this clone itself: No antigen is known for it. No clone much larger than this one lies a single base away; base qualities are absent.

Study-level results and caveats: The quantity of clinical and demographic metadata differed by source and by participant and was supplied without curation.

Each collaborating institution followed its own protocols to collect whole blood in K2EDTA tubes. For TCRbeta analysis, collaborators shipped samples in one of three forms: frozen whole blood, isolated PBMCs, or DNA extracted from either of those sample types. The immunoSEQ Assay, a bias-controlled multiplex PCR, was used to amplify TCRbeta CDR3 regions from genomic DNA. The authors' pipeline ran thus. The number of nucleated cells in each sample was estimated from the amplification of reference gene primers within the assay. Sequence reads were collapsed and filtered to measure the absolute abundance of every unique TCRbeta CDR3 rearrangement. Productive Simpson clonality was computed per sample as the square root of Simpson's diversity index over productive rearrangements. This immuneACCESS table, as held by TCRdb, lists in-frame sequences with V and J called but not all clones. Of the missing ones, under half trace to an unresolved V gene in checked studies; the others have no known cause. V and J calls and clone size are given by that table; D and trimming were obtained from the DNA. Here the sample has about 75,000 clones; about four fifths occur a single time. Approximately 5% of the sample lies in the top ten.

The germline V gene (reference sequence) provides CDR1 LGHDT and CDR2 YNNKEL. The germline V and J ends show losses of 3 bases and 3 bases respectively, and no gene match explains 6 bases of the junction. The CDR3 covers 17 residues, taking in both the cysteine and the phenylalanine. Only the CDR3 DNA stays, 51 bases, in frame from base 1. Input material: peripheral blood. The clonotype was recovered from a woman of 80 years or more with active or convalescent COVID-19. In this chain, TRBV3-1 (or the pseudogene TRBV3-2) is recombined with TRBJ2-3; a stretch of 13 junction bases matches TRBD2. The sequence in DNA is TGTGCCAGCAGCCACGGACTGGGACTAGCGGGGACAGATACGCAGTATTTT. This gives the protein CASSHGLGLAGTDTQYF.